This T cell receptor (beta chain) emerged from a study of cytomegalovirus exposure and HLA in healthy donors. General study results and limits: Cytomegalovirus association was listed for about 180 TCR beta chains.

With regard to this clone: What it recognizes is unknown.

V was clipped by 0 bases and J by 6 bases; unmatched bases: 2. Germline assignment: CDR1 SGHRS and CDR2 YFSETQ. CDR3 length: 15 amino acids. This table comes from immunoSEQ multiplex PCR, and its TCRdb copy is limited to in-frame clones, with some not included. This table holds approximately 110,000 clones, 94% found once. The specimen sequenced was PBMCs. This receptor was taken from a woman between 18 and 29 years old in good health and CMV-seronegative. V usage is TRBV5-1 and J usage is TRBJ2-2; 10 nucleotides match TRBD2. The DNA for the CDR3 is TGCGCCAGCAGCTTGGGCACTAGCGGGGCCGGGGAGCTGTTTTTT. Protein: CASSLGTSGAGELFF.